This T cell receptor beta chain was retrieved from a study of shared clonotypes between healthy human individuals. Study details: Sampling drew on donors who were a couple of women and a few men aged 18 to 49.

Overall study findings and caveats: Sample collection involved blood only; tissue repertoires are likely different.

This table comes from immunoSEQ multiplex PCR, and its TCRdb copy is limited to in-frame clones, with some not included. The sample has about half a million clones; 81% are singletons. V was cut by 3 bases and J by 11 bases, with 15 bases left in between. This CDR3 contains 13 residues. The germline V gene encodes CDR1 MDHEN and CDR2 SYDVKM. Comments on this clone: What it binds is not known.

Sequencing was performed on PBMCs. The receptor was isolated from a woman in her 40s in good health. Some clones in this sample may be carry-over from other donors' samples. This chain uses TRBV28 with TRBJ2-3, with D unresolved. The CDR3 spells CASSFPREAVQYF. The CDR3 DNA reads as TGTGCCAGCAGTTTCCCCCGTGAGGCTGTGCAGTATTTT. Complete variable domain (other parts from reference TRBV28 and TRBJ2-3): DVKVTQSSRYLVKRTGEKVFLECVQDMDHENMFWYRQDPGLGLRLIYFSYDVKMKEKGDIPEGYSVSREKKERFSLILESASTNQTSMYLCASSFPREAVQYFGPGTRLTVL.